Presented here are 31 T cell receptor beta chains from one specimen sequenced in a study of T cells in localized non-small cell lung cancer. Profiling relied on immunoSEQ multiplex PCR, and the TCRdb table lists in-frame clones only, not all of them. This sample yields more than 950 clones, of which about 20% are seen a single time; roughly 12% belongs to the top ten. Sequenced material: normal lung tissue next to the tumor, taken before any cancer treatment. The receptors here all came from a male donor older than 55 with stage III squamous cell lung carcinoma.

The CDR3 coding sequence is TGTGCCACCAGCAGAGTGGCTAGCGGGAGCCGCACAGATACGCAGTATTTT. It encodes CATSRVASGSRTDTQYF. The chain carries TRBV15 and TRBJ2-3, with TRBD2 matching over 10 bases. Trimming at V came to 1 base and at J to 1 base, leaving 5 bases not matched to a gene. CDR3 length: 17 amino acids. Germline V gene lookup returns CDR1 LNHNV and CDR2 YYDKDF (reference sequence). The full variable domain, completed using reference TRBV15 and TRBJ2-3, is DAMVIQNPRYQVTQFGKPVTLSCSQTLNHNVMYWYQQKSSQAPKLLFHYYDKDFNNEADTPDNFQSRRPNTSFCFLDIRSPGLGDTAMYLCATSRVASGSRTDTQYFGPGTRLTVL.

V is TRBV19 and J is TRBJ1-1, with 12 nucleotides matching TRBD1. The germline V gene has CDR1 LNHDA and CDR2 SQIVND (reference sequence). The CDR3 spans 14 residues. With V trimmed by 9 bases and J by 4 bases, 6 bases remained unmatched. CDR3 DNA: TGTGCCAGCGGGACAGGGGGCGCAAGCACTGAAGCTTTCTTT. Protein product: CASGTGGASTEAFF.

In this sample, this clone is medium-sized. The rearrangement uses TRBV11-3 and TRBJ2-1; D tentatively reads TRBD1 or TRBD2 (5 bases each). The CDR3 runs to 16 residues. Germline V gene sequence: CDR1 SGHNT, CDR2 YENEEA. V lost 3 bases and J lost 7, with 19 bases in between. CDR3 protein: CASSLRGFTEGNEQFF. In nucleotides, the CDR3 is TGTGCCAGCAGCTTGCGTGGCTTCACCGAGGGGAATGAGCAGTTCTTC.

The rearrangement joins TRBV19 to TRBJ1-2, with 7 nucleotides matching TRBD1. CDR3 length: 14 amino acids. V shed 4 bases, J shed 6 bases, and the junction held 8 bases outside the gene matches. Germline-derived CDR1 and CDR2 are LNHDA and SQIVND (reference sequence). CDR3 sequence (DNA): TGTGCCAGTAGTAACAGGGGCAGAGTTGATGGCTACACCTTC. This codes for CASSNRGRVDGYTF.

This clone was detected ten times or more. CDR3 sequence: CASSLVQGAGEQYF. CDR3 DNA: TGTGCCAGCAGCTTGGTACAGGGGGCGGGGGAGCAGTACTTC. V gene TRBV11-3 combines with J gene TRBJ2-7; 9 positions match TRBD1. Per the germline V gene, CDR1 is SGHNT and CDR2 is YENEEA. The CDR3 spans 14 residues. J gave up 7 bases and V 3 bases, and 7 bases lay outside the gene matches.

The chain joins TRBV19 to TRBJ2-6; 10 nucleotides line up with TRBD1. The CDR3 is 17 amino acids. Trimming took 5 bases from V and 4 from J; bases not matched to a gene: 8. Germline CDR1 and CDR2: LNHDA and SQIVND (reference sequence). CDR3 amino acids: CASSVRDRGSGANVLTF. The CDR3 DNA reads as TGTGCCAGTAGTGTCCGGGACAGGGGATCCGGGGCCAACGTCCTGACTTTC.

J is TRBJ2-1 and V is TRBV5-1; 10 bases fit TRBD2. This CDR3 spans 16 amino acids. CDR1 is SGHRS and CDR2 is YFSETQ in the germline V gene. Trimming took 7 bases from V and 3 from J; bases not matched to a gene: 10. CDR3 nucleotides: TGCGCCAGCGCCAGCGGGGCTAGCGGGAGCTACAATGAGCAGTTCTTC. It specifies CASASGASGSYNEQFF.

This clone is deemed medium-sized. CDR3 sequence reads: CASRSLGSSINEQFF. In nucleotides, the CDR3 is TGTGCCAGCAGATCCCTCGGCAGCTCCATCAATGAGCAGTTCTTC. The chain is built from TRBV11-3 and TRBJ2-1; D remains unclear. Germline lookup yields CDR1 SGHNT and CDR2 YENEEA. V was shortened by 6 bases and J by 6 bases, with 18 bases between the two germline ends. There are 15 residues in the CDR3.

This clone was seen only a few times. The CDR3 nucleotides are TGTGCCAGCAGCCTCGTAGCGGGGGCCTCCCGAGAGCAGTTCTTC. It translates to CASSLVAGASREQFF. The rearrangement uses TRBV11-3 and TRBJ2-1, with 9 bases fitting TRBD2. From germline, CDR1 is SGHNT and CDR2 YENEEA. This CDR3 region has 15 residues. The V and J ends lost 5 bases and 10 bases, in that order; junction bases with no gene match: 12.

This clone was counted only a few times. The J gene is TRBJ1-5, the V gene TRBV28; D not certain. V lost 3 bases to trimming and J lost 5 bases, with 11 bases between them. The CDR3 runs to 14 residues. CDR1 and CDR2 from the germline V gene are MDHEN and SYDVKM. CDR3 loop: CASSFGQRHQPQHF. The CDR3 region has the DNA TGTGCCAGCAGTTTTGGCCAGCGGCATCAGCCCCAGCATTTT. The complete variable domain, with remaining parts taken from reference TRBV28 and TRBJ1-5, reads DVKVTQSSRYLVKRTGEKVFLECVQDMDHENMFWYRQDPGLGLRLIYFSYDVKMKEKGDIPEGYSVSREKKERFSLILESASTNQTSMYLCASSFGQRHQPQHFGDGTRLSIL.

This clone is categorized as medium-sized. The rearrangement links TRBV11-3 to TRBJ2-3; D might be TRBD1 or TRBD2, each matching 5 bases. Trimming took off 3 bases at V and 8 bases at J, with 18 bases between the two ends. Germline V gene lookup returns CDR1 SGHNT and CDR2 YENEEA. This CDR3 comprises 15 residues. The CDR3 nucleotides read TGTGCCAGCAGCTTGAGGGGCGATTTTAGAGGTACGCAGTATTTT. Amino acid sequence: CASSLRGDFRGTQYF.

The gene calls are TRBV18 and TRBJ2-5; tentative D call: TRBD1 (6 bases). Germline assignment: CDR1 KGHSH and CDR2 LQKENI. The CDR3 extends over 15 amino acids. V was clipped by 6 bases and J by 1 base, with 15 bases between them. The CDR3 DNA reads as TGTGCCAGCTCGACATACGACAGGCTCCAAGAGACCCAGTACTTC. Amino acids: CASSTYDRLQETQYF.

The CDR3 nucleotides are TGCGCCAGCAGCCCCCAGACTAGCGGAAACAACAATGAGCAGTTCTTC. This gives the protein CASSPQTSGNNNEQFF. The chain links TRBV4-1 to TRBJ2-1; 9 positions agree with TRBD2. This CDR3 region has 16 residues. Germline V gives CDR1 MGHRA, CDR2 YSYEKL. V was clipped by 4 bases and J by 5 bases; unmatched bases: 9.

This clone has more than one count but fewer than ten. This CDR3 reads CAWKGMGLTNTGELFF. The CDR3 region has the DNA TGTGCCTGGAAAGGAATGGGGCTGACGAACACCGGGGAGCTGTTTTTT. The chain uses TRBV30 and TRBJ2-2; tentatively, D is TRBD1 (5 bases). The CDR3 extends over 16 amino acids. The ends were cut back, 4 bases at V and 0 bases at J, with 15 bases in the middle. Germline values: CDR1 GTSNPN, CDR2 SVGIG (reference sequence).

The chain carries TRBV19 and TRBJ2-7; D unclear. Germline CDR1 LNHDA, CDR2 SQIVND (reference sequence). This CDR3 has 14 amino acids. Trimming stripped 4 bases from V and 1 base from J, with 11 bases between. CDR3: CASSRMAASYEQYF. As DNA, the CDR3 is TGTGCCAGTAGTAGAATGGCCGCGTCCTACGAGCAGTACTTC.

In this sample, this clone turned up a few times. J is TRBJ2-7 and V is TRBV14; 7 bases fit TRBD2. Germline-derived CDR1 and CDR2 are SGHDN and FVKESK. Trimming removed 4 bases from V and 4 bases from J; junction bases left unmatched: 13. The CDR3 runs 16 residues. CDR3 loop: CASSPVPGAGVYEQYF. The CDR3 bases are TGTGCCAGCAGCCCCGTACCTGGCGCGGGAGTATACGAGCAGTACTTC.

The chain links TRBV28 to TRBJ1-1, with a weak D call TRBD1 (5 bases). The ends were cut back, 5 bases at V and 1 base at J, with 14 bases in the middle. From germline, CDR1 is MDHEN and CDR2 SYDVKM. This CDR3 is 15 amino acids long. The CDR3 DNA sequence: TGTGCCAGCAGTCCACCTGAGGGGACGAACACTGAAGCTTTCTTT. Protein: CASSPPEGTNTEAFF.

This clone was observed a handful of times. The chain has TRBV28 and TRBJ1-2, with a possible D match to TRBD1 (5 bases). From germline, CDR1 is MDHEN and CDR2 SYDVKM. Trimming removed 2 bases at V and 8 bases at J, with 15 bases between. This CDR3 contains 14 residues. CDR3 sequence (DNA): TGTGCCAGCAGTTTAGCCGGGGACCCGGGGGGCTACACCTTC. It is translated as CASSLAGDPGGYTF.

The chain couples TRBV6-8 to TRBJ1-6, with D perhaps matching TRBD1 (6 bases). This CDR3 is 13 amino acids long. Germline V gene lookup returns CDR1 MNHGY and CDR2 SAAAGT. Trimming pared 7 bases from V and 7 bases from J, leaving 11 bases between. In DNA, the CDR3 is TGTGCCAGCACCGGACAGTTAAATTCACCCCTCCACTTT. Translation: CASTGQLNSPLHF.

V is TRBV19 and J is TRBJ2-5; tentatively, D is TRBD1 (5 bases). The CDR3 is 16 residues long. Germline values: CDR1 LNHDA, CDR2 SQIVND (reference sequence). V dropped 1 base and J dropped 5 bases, with 17 bases sitting between them. This CDR3 is CASSIGVAGMMETQYF. The CDR3 nucleotides are TGTGCCAGTAGTATAGGGGTGGCAGGGATGATGGAGACCCAGTACTTC.

The chain uses TRBV6-8 and TRBJ2-2; 7 bases line up with TRBD1. Germline-derived CDR1 and CDR2 are MNHGY and SAAAGT. Trimming cost V 2 bases and J 1 base; bases outside gene matches: 4. CDR3 size: 16 residues. The CDR3, as DNA: TGTGCCAGCAGTTACCTGGGACAGCGGAACACCGGGGAGCTGTTTTTT. Its protein product is CASSYLGQRNTGELFF.

This clone was picked up a small number of times. The rearrangement links TRBV12-5 to TRBJ1-1; 11 nucleotides agree with TRBD1. CDR1 is LGHNT and CDR2 is FRNRAP in the germline V gene. The CDR3 covers 12 residues. The CDR3 region is CATGTGGTEAFF. The CDR3, as DNA: TGTGCCACGGGGACAGGGGGTACTGAAGCTTTCTTT.

This clone was seen a handful of times. The chain joins TRBV7-5 to TRBJ2-2; no DNA check was done on the table's D call, TRBD1. TRBV7-5 is described as a pseudogene. The CDR3 contains 17 residues. CDR3 amino acids: CVRSSYRQGRDTGELFF. The CDR3 DNA reads TGTGTCAGAAGCTCCTACCGACAGGGGCGGGACACCGGGGAGCTGTTTTTT.

The J gene is TRBJ2-1, the V gene TRBV9; 7 bases map to TRBD1. The CDR3 sequence is 13 residues long. Trimming at V came to 5 bases and at J to 10 bases, leaving 9 bases not matched to a gene. The germline gives CDR1 SGDLS, CDR2 YYNGEE. The CDR3 coding sequence is TGTGCCAGCAGTGAACTAGACAGGGCCGAGCAGTTCTTC. Its protein product is CASSELDRAEQFF.

The chain has TRBV11-3 and TRBJ1-6, with D uncertain. Germline CDR1 and CDR2: SGHNT and YENEEA. The CDR3 loop spans 14 amino acids. V shed 4 bases and J shed 10 bases, with 14 bases lying between them. CDR3 nucleotides: TGTGCCAGCAGCTCAGGAGAGGGAGGATCACCCCTCCACTTT. This gives the protein CASSSGEGGSPLHF.

In its sample, this clone ranks as medium-sized. The J gene is TRBJ2-7, the V gene TRBV11-3; D may be TRBD2 (5 bases). V gave up 5 bases and J gave up 3 bases, with 20 bases separating them. Germline values: CDR1 SGHNT, CDR2 YENEEA. The CDR3 length is 16 residues. CDR3 bases: TGTGCCAGCAGCCCCCGGATGACGGGAACTCACTACGAGCAGTACTTC. It yields the protein CASSPRMTGTHYEQYF.

This clone is medium-sized within its sample. This chain joins TRBV9 and TRBJ2-4; D is possibly TRBD2 (5 bases). V lost 3 bases to trimming and J lost 6 bases, with 13 bases between them. The CDR3 extends over 14 amino acids. Germline CDR1 reads SGDLS; CDR2 reads YYNGEE. CDR3 loop: CASSAGLPSNIQYF. CDR3 in DNA: TGTGCCAGCAGCGCCGGACTCCCCTCAAACATTCAGTACTTC.

This clone is categorized as large. The V call is TRBV9, the J call TRBJ1-3; perhaps TRBD1 as D (5 bases). V lost 5 bases to trimming and J lost 4 bases, with 10 bases between them. The germline V gene encodes CDR1 SGDLS and CDR2 YYNGEE. This CDR3 comprises 13 residues. The chain's CDR3 is CASRGRSGNTIYF. DNA for the CDR3: TGTGCCAGCAGGGGGCGATCAGGAAACACCATATATTTT.

By sample fraction, this clone is medium-sized. The CDR3 nucleotides are TGTGCCAGCAGCTTAACGGGCCTAGCGGGAGGAGGCGAGCAGTTCTTC. Encoded protein: CASSLTGLAGGGEQFF. The chain joins TRBV11-3 to TRBJ2-1; TRBD2 agrees at 11 bases. After removal of 2 bases from V and 10 bases from J, the junction contained 10 bases not matched to a gene. CDR3 size: 16 residues. CDR1 and CDR2 (germline): SGHNT, YENEEA. Using reference TRBV11-3 and TRBJ2-1 for the parts outside the CDR3, the full variable domain is EAGVVQSPRYKIIEKKQPVAFWCNPISGHNTLYWYLQNLGQGPELLIRYENEEAVDDSQLPKDRFSAERLKGVDSTLKIQPAELGDSAVYLCASSLTGLAGGGEQFFGPGTRLTVL.

The J gene is TRBJ2-2, the V gene TRBV15; 13 bases map to TRBD2. The CDR3 is 18 residues long. Germline assignment: CDR1 LNHNV and CDR2 YYDKDF (reference sequence). With 4 bases clipped from V and 3 bases from J, the junction kept 8 bases outside the gene matches. The chain's CDR3 is CATSKKPGLAGYTGELFF. The DNA for the CDR3 is TGTGCCACCAGCAAGAAGCCGGGACTAGCGGGGTACACCGGGGAGCTGTTTTTT.

V is TRBV21-1 and J is TRBJ1-1; the table's D call, TRBD1, was not checked against the DNA. TRBV21-1 is a known pseudogene. The CDR3 spans 18 residues. This CDR3 reads CASSFSQGGMKGNTEAFF. The CDR3 DNA reads TGTGCCAGCAGTTTCTCACAGGGTGGGATGAAAGGGAACACTGAAGCTTTCTTT.